This T cell receptor (beta chain) comes out of a study of molecular identifiers for immune sequencing clone quantification. Whole-study findings and limits: Some 970,000 naive cells reportedly did not prevent detection of spiked Jurkat TCR RNA from one cell.

Of note for this clonotype: Its cognate antigen is unknown.

The germline V and J ends were trimmed by 5 bases and 4 bases, with 9 bases remaining between them. This CDR3 has 13 amino acids. A single record per CDR3 protein comes from TCRdb applying MiXCR to the PCR reads. The data show some 100,000 distinct CDR3 sequences, over 30% seen once. The gene calls are TRBV12-3 or TRBV12-4 and TRBJ2-1, with TRBD1 as a possible D gene (5 bases). Sequenced input: naive CD8+ T cells from blood, with Jurkat cell RNA spiked in. Subset specified: FACS-sorted CD8+CD4-CCR7+CD45RA+ naive T cells. The TCR sequence derives from a human donor in good health. Some libraries in this study had Jurkat cell RNA spiked in. The CDR3, as DNA: TGTGCCAGCAGTCGTGACAGTTACAATGAGCAGTTCTTC. Translation: CASSRDSYNEQFF.